This TCR beta chain appears in the sequencing data of a study of OX40 agonist ivuxolimab in advanced cancers. For the study at large: Earlier anti-PD-1, anti-PD-L1 or anti-CTLA-4 therapy was permitted; roughly 42% had received some. There were three patients with partial responses, one having hepatocellular carcinoma and two cutaneous melanoma.

Whole-study findings and limits: Within 6 weeks, CD4+ and CD8+ blood T cells expanded clonally at 0.1 to 3.0 mg/kg.

Comment on this clone: Its specificity is unknown.

CDR3 length: 15 residues. From germline, CDR1 is MDHEN and CDR2 SYDVKM. Trimming took 5 bases from V and 4 from J, leaving 15 bases between them. Sequencing used immunoSEQ multiplex PCR; TCRdb keeps in-frame clones, though not all of them. Of around 69,000 clones listed, 80% to 90% were seen once; the top ten hold around 6.5%. The chain recombines TRBV28 with TRBJ1-5, with D perhaps TRBD1 (5 bases). Here the sequenced sample was CD4+ or CD8+ T cells sorted from blood, taken in a trial of the OX40 agonist ivuxolimab. The sequence was obtained from an adult with an advanced solid tumor such as melanoma, head and neck, liver or kidney cancer. CDR3 sequence (DNA): TGTGCCAGCAGTCCCGGGAGGGGAGGGAATCAGCCCCAGCATTTT. It is translated as CASSPGRGGNQPQHF. Filled out from reference TRBV28 and TRBJ1-5, the complete variable domain reads DVKVTQSSRYLVKRTGEKVFLECVQDMDHENMFWYRQDPGLGLRLIYFSYDVKMKEKGDIPEGYSVSREKKERFSLILESASTNQTSMYLCASSPGRGGNQPQHFGDGTRLSIL.